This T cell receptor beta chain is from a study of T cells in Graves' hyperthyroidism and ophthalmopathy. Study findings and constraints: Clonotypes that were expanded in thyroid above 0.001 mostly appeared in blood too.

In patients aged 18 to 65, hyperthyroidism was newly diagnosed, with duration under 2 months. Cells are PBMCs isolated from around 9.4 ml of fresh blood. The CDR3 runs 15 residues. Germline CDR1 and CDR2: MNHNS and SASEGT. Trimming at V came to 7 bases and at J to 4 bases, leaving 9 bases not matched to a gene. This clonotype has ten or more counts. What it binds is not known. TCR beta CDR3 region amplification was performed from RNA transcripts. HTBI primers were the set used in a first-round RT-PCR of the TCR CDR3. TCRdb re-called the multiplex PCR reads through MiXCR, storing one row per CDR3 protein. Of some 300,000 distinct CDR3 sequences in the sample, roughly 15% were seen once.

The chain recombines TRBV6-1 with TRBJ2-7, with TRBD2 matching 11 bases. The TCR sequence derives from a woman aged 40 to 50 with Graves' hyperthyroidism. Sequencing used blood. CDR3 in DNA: TGTGCCAGCAACTTAGCGGGAGGGGGAAGGTACGAGCAGTACTTC. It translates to CASNLAGGGRYEQYF.